These 17 T cell receptor beta chains originate from one sample sequenced in a study of blood T cells in healthy people across ages. Primers used in a second PCR of roughly 6 to 11 cycles were a sample-barcoded 5' primer and a J-beta primer mix. TCRdb redid the calling of the 5' RACE reads with MiXCR, one entry per CDR3 protein. The sample has about 1.5 million distinct CDR3 sequences; roughly 43% are singletons. Sequences were obtained from blood. The origin of the receptors is a woman between 18 and 30 years old in good health.

The V and J genes are TRBV6-5 and TRBJ2-4; 7 bases match TRBD2. With the DNA end fitting TRBJ2-7 better, the J assignment may be wrong. This CDR3 has 16 residues. The germline CDR1 and CDR2 sequences are MNHEY and SVGAGI. The CDR3 bases are TGTGCCAGCAGTTACTCGAGGCGCGGGGGCTCCTACGAGCAGTACTTC. Amino acids: CASSYSRRGGSYEQYF.

Comments on this clonotype: One end of the junction fails to match germline, which may point to a read error. This sequence joins TRBV7-3 and TRBJ2-1; a weak D match, TRBD2 (6 bases). CDR1 SGHTA and CDR2 FQGTGA come from the germline V gene. There are 12 residues in the CDR3. This chain's CDR3 is CASSSHREEQFF. CDR3 bases: TGTGCCAGTAGCTCACACCGGGAGGAGCAGTTCTTC.

This clonotype was counted a few times. The J gene is TRBJ1-6, the V gene TRBV6-5, with D tentatively TRBD1 (6 bases). V lost 0 bases and J 2 bases, leaving 8 bases between the germline ends. CDR1 and CDR2 (germline): MNHEY, SVGAGI. The CDR3 totals 16 residues. CDR3 in amino acids: CASSYSGATYNSPLHF. The DNA for the CDR3 is TGTGCCAGCAGTTACTCGGGGGCCACCTATAATTCACCCCTCCACTTT.

This clonotype was seen at least ten times. The rearrangement joins TRBV10-2 to TRBJ2-7; D is perhaps TRBD1 (6 bases). With 3 bases removed from V and 7 bases from J, the gap between germline ends came to 16 bases. Germline CDR1 is WSHSY and CDR2 is SAAADI. The CDR3 length is 14 residues. The CDR3, as DNA: TGCGCCAGCAGTGAATGGACAGACGTCGATGAGCAGTACTTC. It codes for CASSEWTDVDEQYF.

The V call is TRBV12-3 or TRBV12-4, the J call TRBJ1-6; the D is unclear. This CDR3 has 13 residues. V gave up 5 bases and J gave up 7 bases, with 9 bases separating them. In DNA, the CDR3 is TGTGCCAGCAGTGTAGTCCGGAATTCACCCCTCCACTTT. Its translation is CASSVVRNSPLHF.

This clonotype was counted a few times. The gene calls are TRBV29-1 and TRBJ2-3; 12 bases align to TRBD2. CDR3 size: 15 residues. Germline trimming cut 5 bases from V and 6 bases from J; bases unmatched to any gene: 9. CDR1 and CDR2 from the germline V gene are SQVTM and ANQGSEA. CDR3 DNA sequence: TGCAGCGTTCGCGCACTAGCGGGAGGATCGGATACGCAGTATTTT. This gives the protein CSVRALAGGSDTQYF.

The J gene is TRBJ1-4, the V gene TRBV27, with a weak D call TRBD1 (6 bases). Per germline, CDR1 MNHEY and CDR2 SMNVEV (reference sequence). This CDR3 is 14 amino acids long. V was cut by 11 bases and J by 4 bases, with 17 bases left in between. This CDR3 reads CAPGGGRLNEKLFF. Here the CDR3 DNA reads TGTGCCCCCGGGGGGGGGCGGCTTAATGAAAAACTGTTTTTT.

This chain joins TRBV19 and TRBJ2-5, with D uncertain. The better agreement between TRBJ2-7 and the DNA end casts doubt on the J call. The CDR3 length is 14 residues. Germline CDR1 reads LNHDA; CDR2 reads SQIVND (reference sequence). The CDR3 bases are TGTGCCAGTAGTCCTCAGGCGTCTGCGTACGAGCAGTACTTC. Translated, it gives CASSPQASAYEQYF.

The sample holds many counts of this clonotype. V usage is TRBV6-2 or TRBV6-3 and J usage is TRBJ2-7; D is uncertain. Per germline, CDR1 MNHEY and CDR2 SVGEGT. This CDR3 is 11 amino acids long. Trimming shortened V by 5 bases and J by 6 bases, and 8 bases separated the two germline ends. CDR3 bases: TGTGCCAGCAGTGAATCAAGCGAGCAGTACTTC. Amino acids: CASSESSEQYF.

This chain connects TRBV11-2 to TRBJ2-7; 9 bases align to TRBD2. The CDR3 covers 17 residues. The V segment lost 4 bases and the J segment 7 bases; nucleotides outside the gene matches: 17. Looked up from germline, CDR1 is SGHAT and CDR2 is FQNNGV. CDR3 sequence: CASSSIRASGKDNEQYF. CDR3 in DNA: TGTGCCAGCAGCTCTATTAGAGCTAGCGGGAAGGACAATGAGCAGTACTTC.

The CDR3 nucleotides read TGTGCCATCAGCGATCCGACTAGCGGGGGCTCAGATACGCAGTATTTT. It translates to CAISDPTSGGSDTQYF. This chain uses TRBV10-3 with TRBJ2-3; 12 bases agree with TRBD2. V shed 6 bases and J 4 bases; nucleotides not matched to a gene: 8. Germline CDR1 is ENHRY and CDR2 is SYGVKD. The CDR3 runs 16 residues.

Notes on this clonotype: An end of the junction differs from the germline gene, which may be a read error. V is TRBV12-3 or TRBV12-4 and J is TRBJ2-3; 9 nucleotides match TRBD2. The CDR3 spans 15 residues. DNA of the CDR3: TGTGCCAGCAAACTAGCGGGTGTGACCACAGATATGCAGTATTTT. It specifies CASKLAGVTTDMQYF.

This clonotype was seen a handful of times. V and J are TRBV27 and TRBJ2-1, with D perhaps given as TRBD1 or TRBD2 (6 bases each). The germline V and J ends were trimmed by 4 bases and 8 bases, with 12 bases remaining between them. There are 13 residues in the CDR3. Germline V gene data show CDR1 as MNHEY and CDR2 as SMNVEV (reference sequence). CDR3 region: CASSYGGHHEQFF. In nucleotides, the CDR3 is TGTGCCAGCAGTTACGGGGGCCACCATGAGCAGTTCTTC.

The chain couples TRBV4-1 to TRBJ2-1; no clear D gene. This CDR3 is 12 amino acids long. Trimming left V 0 bases short and J 15 bases short, with 12 bases between. CDR1 is MGHRA, CDR2 YSYEKL, per germline. This chain's CDR3 is CASSQDSPKLFF. The CDR3 DNA is TGCGCCAGCAGCCAAGATTCCCCAAAGTTGTTCTTC.

The chain recombines TRBV3-1 with TRBJ2-1; possible D gene TRBD2, 5 bases. The CDR3 contains 15 residues. Germline CDR1 and CDR2: LGHDT and YNNKEL (reference sequence). V lost 4 bases to trimming and J lost 6 bases, with 16 bases between them. CDR3 amino acids: CASSPLPRRSNEQFF. CDR3 DNA: TGTGCCAGCAGCCCGCTCCCCCGGAGGAGCAATGAGCAGTTCTTC.

This rearrangement joins TRBV5-1 to TRBJ1-1; TRBD1 is a possible D gene (5 bases). V was clipped by 5 bases and J by 1 base, with 9 bases between them. The CDR3 runs 13 residues. CDR1 is SGHRS, CDR2 YFSETQ, per germline. In DNA, the CDR3 is TGCGCCAGCAGATCCGACAGGAACACTGAAGCTTTCTTT. Residues: CASRSDRNTEAFF.

The chain employs TRBV28 and TRBJ2-1; TRBD2 agrees at 7 bases. The CDR3 extends over 15 amino acids. With 3 bases clipped from V and 2 bases from J, the junction kept 4 bases outside the gene matches. Germline assignment: CDR1 MDHEN and CDR2 SYDVKM. The CDR3 region has the DNA TGTGCCAGCAGTTTTCGTGGGAGGGCCTACAATGAGCAGTTCTTC. Translation: CASSFRGRAYNEQFF.